This T cell receptor (beta chain) emerged from a study of radiotherapy plus CTLA-4 blockade in lung cancer. Overall study findings and caveats: Radiotherapy plus ipilimumab was followed by expansion in blood of tumor-derived TCR clones.

With V trimmed by 1 base and J by 0 bases, 4 bases remained unmatched. The CDR3 has 16 amino acids. The germline gives CDR1 SGHRS, CDR2 YFSETQ. Produced via immunoSEQ multiplex PCR; TCRdb's table is partial and in-frame only. The data show approximately 82,000 clones, about four fifths seen once. This clone was detected once. The antigen is not known. Sequencing used peripheral blood, obtained from a patient treated with radiotherapy plus ipilimumab. This sequence was found in a human donor with non-small cell lung cancer that progressed on radiotherapy plus ipilimumab. This chain links TRBV5-1 with TRBJ2-1; 7 bases map to TRBD2. CDR3 residues: CASSLSGVSSYNEQFF. CDR3 bases: TGCGCCAGCAGCTTGAGCGGGGTGAGCTCCTACAATGAGCAGTTCTTC.